One and the same sample provided the 16 T cell receptor beta chains below, sequenced in a study of blood T cell repertoires in COVID-19. Method: immunoSEQ multiplex PCR; TCRdb's copy keeps in-frame clones and lacks some. The data show about 120,000 clones, about 85% seen once. The specimen sequenced was peripheral blood. These receptors were collected from a human donor in a cohort sampled during active COVID-19.

This clone came up a few times. J is TRBJ1-5 and V is TRBV4-1, with a possible D match to TRBD1 (6 bases). CDR1 MGHRA and CDR2 YSYEKL come from the germline V gene. The CDR3 extends over 14 amino acids. V gave up 4 bases and J gave up 9 bases, with 16 bases separating them. In DNA form, the CDR3 reads TGCGCCAGCAGCCCCAACAGGGCACCTCGGCCCCAGCATTTT. This gives the protein CASSPNRAPRPQHF.

The V gene is TRBV27, the J gene TRBJ2-3, with 8 bases matching TRBD2. CDR3 length: 16 amino acids. Trimming took 3 bases from V and 5 from J; bases not matched to a gene: 10. CDR1 and CDR2 from the germline V gene are MNHEY and SMNVEV (reference sequence). CDR3 DNA: TGTGCCAGCAGTTTCTTGTTAGCGGGGCGGGGAGATACGCAGTATTTT. Its protein product is CASSFLLAGRGDTQYF.

J is TRBJ1-4 and V is TRBV19, with 8 bases that match TRBD1. Germline V gene data show CDR1 as LNHDA and CDR2 as SQIVND (reference sequence). Trimming removed 3 bases from V and 8 bases from J; junction bases left unmatched: 2. The CDR3 runs 13 residues. CDR3 sequence: CASSMNRGEKLFF. CDR3 DNA sequence: TGTGCCAGTAGTATGAACAGGGGGGAAAAACTGTTTTTT.

The J gene is TRBJ2-7, the V gene TRBV6-2 or TRBV6-3; D may be TRBD2 (6 bases). The ends were cut back, 5 bases at V and 6 bases at J, with 11 bases in the middle. The CDR3 consists of 12 residues. The germline gives CDR1 MNHEY, CDR2 SVGEGT. The CDR3 region has the DNA TGTGCCAGCAGTACCTCGGGGGTCGAGCAGTACTTC. Its translation is CASSTSGVEQYF.

This chain connects TRBV6-5 to TRBJ2-3; D is possibly TRBD2 (5 bases). V lost 0 bases and J 3 bases, leaving 7 bases between the germline ends. CDR1 MNHEY and CDR2 SVGAGI come from the germline V gene. CDR3 size: 14 residues. CDR3 nucleotide sequence: TGTGCCAGCAGTTACTCGAGGGTAACAGATACGCAGTATTTT. This gives the protein CASSYSRVTDTQYF.

This clone occurred once. The chain employs TRBV9 and TRBJ1-1, with 7 bases fitting TRBD1. Germline values: CDR1 SGDLS, CDR2 YYNGEE. This CDR3 comprises 14 residues. After removal of 3 bases from V and 5 bases from J, the junction contained 7 bases not matched to a gene. The CDR3 loop reads CASSARQGGTEAFF. Here the CDR3 DNA reads TGTGCCAGCAGCGCCCGACAGGGCGGAACTGAAGCTTTCTTT.

The V and J genes are TRBV18 and TRBJ1-5; D is unclear. V lost 3 bases, J lost 4 bases, and 16 bases lay in between. This CDR3 region has 16 residues. Looked up from germline, CDR1 is KGHSH and CDR2 is LQKENI. CDR3 nucleotide sequence: TGTGCCAGCTCACCTTTCTCAGGATTTTGGAATCAGCCCCAGCATTTT. It codes for CASSPFSGFWNQPQHF.

The J gene is TRBJ1-1, the V gene TRBV6-6; possibly TRBD1 for D (5 bases). V was cut by 4 bases and J by 5 bases, with 8 bases left in between. The CDR3 loop spans 12 amino acids. The germline V gene encodes CDR1 MNHNY and CDR2 SVGAGI (reference sequence). CDR3 residues: CASSLGVTEAFF. DNA of the CDR3: TGTGCCAGCAGTTTAGGGGTAACTGAAGCTTTCTTT.

This clone was counted between two and nine times. The chain is built from TRBV11-3 and TRBJ2-7; 14 bases map to TRBD2. This CDR3 contains 16 residues. CDR1 and CDR2 from the germline V gene are SGHNT and YENEEA. Trimming removed 5 bases from V and 3 bases from J; junction bases left unmatched: 6. The CDR3 DNA sequence: TGTGCCAGCAGCCCAAGGACTAGCGGGGGGCTCTACGAGCAGTACTTC. Translation: CASSPRTSGGLYEQYF. Full variable domain (remainder filled in from reference TRBV11-3 and TRBJ2-7): EAGVVQSPRYKIIEKKQPVAFWCNPISGHNTLYWYLQNLGQGPELLIRYENEEAVDDSQLPKDRFSAERLKGVDSTLKIQPAELGDSAVYLCASSPRTSGGLYEQYFGPGTRLTVT.

This chain connects TRBV27 to TRBJ1-1; D is perhaps TRBD1 (6 bases). V lost 5 bases and J 0 bases, leaving 10 bases between the germline ends. Germline V lookup: CDR1 MNHEY, CDR2 SMNVEV (reference sequence). The CDR3 length is 14 residues. The CDR3 coding sequence is TGTGCCAGCAGTAAACAGGGTATGAACACTGAAGCTTTCTTT. Translating it yields CASSKQGMNTEAFF.

The chain uses TRBV10-3 and TRBJ1-6; 8 nucleotides line up with TRBD1. Germline loops: CDR1 ENHRY, CDR2 SYGVKD. This CDR3 is built from 14 residues. Trimming took 10 bases from V and 0 from J; bases not matched to a gene: 2. The CDR3: CASTGGSYNSPLHF. In DNA, the CDR3 is TGTGCCAGCACAGGGGGCTCCTATAATTCACCCCTCCACTTT.

This clone appeared once. This chain connects TRBV10-3 to TRBJ1-6, with 7 bases that match TRBD1. The trim removed 7 bases at V and 7 bases at J, leaving 10 bases unmatched. Germline values: CDR1 ENHRY, CDR2 SYGVKD. This CDR3 has 15 amino acids. CDR3 DNA: TGTGCCATCAATGGCAGGGGGGATGAGAATTCACCCCTCCACTTT. As protein: CAINGRGDENSPLHF.

The chain recombines TRBV4-3 with TRBJ2-2; 8 bases align to TRBD1. This CDR3 region has 15 residues. V was pared by 0 bases and J by 4 bases, with 1 base of the junction left unmatched. Germline CDR1 reads LGHNA; CDR2 reads YSLEER. CDR3 nucleotides: TGCGCCAGCAGCCAAGAGGGGACAGGCACCGGGGAGCTGTTTTTT. It encodes CASSQEGTGTGELFF.

The CDR3 region has the DNA TGTGCCAGCAGTTACCTGGGAGGGGCAAATTCACCCCTCCACTTT. It is translated as CASSYLGGANSPLHF. This chain joins TRBV6-5 and TRBJ1-6, with D possibly TRBD1 on 5 matching bases. CDR1 and CDR2 from the germline V gene are MNHEY and SVGAGI. This CDR3 spans 15 amino acids. The ends were cut back, 2 bases at V and 7 bases at J, with 12 bases in the middle.

The V call is TRBV19, the J call TRBJ2-5, with 10 positions matching TRBD1. Trimming at V came to 7 bases and at J to 5 bases, leaving 4 bases not matched to a gene. The CDR3 loop spans 13 amino acids. Looked up from germline, CDR1 is LNHDA and CDR2 is SQIVND (reference sequence). The CDR3 DNA reads as TGTGCCAGTAAGACAGGGGGCCTGGAGACCCAGTACTTC. Amino acids: CASKTGGLETQYF.

The V and J genes are TRBV6-2 or TRBV6-3 and TRBJ2-7; 11 nucleotides align to TRBD1. V gave up 2 bases and J gave up 12 bases; unmatched junction bases: 6. Germline V gene data show CDR1 as MNHEY and CDR2 as SVGEGT. The CDR3 spans 13 residues. CDR3 loop: CASSYEGQGGMYF. Here the CDR3 DNA reads TGTGCCAGCAGTTACGAGGGACAGGGGGGAATGTACTTC.